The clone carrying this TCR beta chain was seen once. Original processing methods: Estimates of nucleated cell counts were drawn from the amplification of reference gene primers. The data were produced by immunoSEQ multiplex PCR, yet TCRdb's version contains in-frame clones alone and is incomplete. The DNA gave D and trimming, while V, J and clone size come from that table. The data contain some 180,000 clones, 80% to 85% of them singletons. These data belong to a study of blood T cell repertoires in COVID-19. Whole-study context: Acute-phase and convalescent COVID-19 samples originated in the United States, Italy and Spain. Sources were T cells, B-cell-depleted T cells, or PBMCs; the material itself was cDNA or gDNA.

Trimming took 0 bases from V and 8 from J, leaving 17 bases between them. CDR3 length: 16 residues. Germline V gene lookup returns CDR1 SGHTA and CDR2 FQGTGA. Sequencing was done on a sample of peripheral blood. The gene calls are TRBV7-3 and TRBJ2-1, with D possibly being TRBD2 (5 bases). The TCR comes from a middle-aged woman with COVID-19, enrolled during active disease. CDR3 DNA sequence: TGTGCCAGCAGCTTAACCGGCAGCGGCGGAAAACATGAGCAGTTCTTC. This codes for CASSLTGSGGKHEQFF.